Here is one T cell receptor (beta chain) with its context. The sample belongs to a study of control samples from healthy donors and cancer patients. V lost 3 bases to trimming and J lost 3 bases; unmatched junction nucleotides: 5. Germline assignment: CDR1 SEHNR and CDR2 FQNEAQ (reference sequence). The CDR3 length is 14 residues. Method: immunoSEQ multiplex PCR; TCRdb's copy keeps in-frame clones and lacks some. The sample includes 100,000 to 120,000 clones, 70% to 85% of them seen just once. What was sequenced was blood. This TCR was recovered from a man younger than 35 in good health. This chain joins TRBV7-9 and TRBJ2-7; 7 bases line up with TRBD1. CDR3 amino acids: CASSFITGDYEQYF. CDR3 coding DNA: TGTGCCAGCAGCTTTATAACAGGGGACTACGAGCAGTACTTC.